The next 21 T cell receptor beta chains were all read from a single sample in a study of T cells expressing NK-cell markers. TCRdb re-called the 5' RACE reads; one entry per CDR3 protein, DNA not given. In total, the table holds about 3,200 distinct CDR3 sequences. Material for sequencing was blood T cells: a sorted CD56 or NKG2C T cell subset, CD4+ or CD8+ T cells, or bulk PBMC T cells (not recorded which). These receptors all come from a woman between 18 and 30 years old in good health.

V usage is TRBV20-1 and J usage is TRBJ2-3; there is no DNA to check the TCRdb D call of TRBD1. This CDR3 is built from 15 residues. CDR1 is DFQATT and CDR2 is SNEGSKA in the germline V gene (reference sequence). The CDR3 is CSARVPDRDSGTQYF.

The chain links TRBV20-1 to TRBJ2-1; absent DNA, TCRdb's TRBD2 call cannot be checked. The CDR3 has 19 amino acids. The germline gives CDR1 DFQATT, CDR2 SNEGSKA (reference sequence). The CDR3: CSASSSGRAAGYSYNEQFF.

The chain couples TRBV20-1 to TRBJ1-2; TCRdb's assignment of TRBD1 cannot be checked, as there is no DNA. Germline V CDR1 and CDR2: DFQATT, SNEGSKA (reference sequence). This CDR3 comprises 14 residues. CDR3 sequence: CSATQGQTTNGYTF.

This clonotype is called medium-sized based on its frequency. The CDR3 is CASSLTSGGAGELFF. V and J are TRBV6-2 or TRBV6-3 and TRBJ2-2; the TCRdb call, TRBD2, lacks DNA for checking. The CDR3 extends over 15 amino acids. Germline CDR1 MNHEY, CDR2 SVGEGT.

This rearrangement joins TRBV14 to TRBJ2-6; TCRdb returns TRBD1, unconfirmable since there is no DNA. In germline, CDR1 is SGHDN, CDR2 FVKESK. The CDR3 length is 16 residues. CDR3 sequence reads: CASSHRTGNGANVLTF.

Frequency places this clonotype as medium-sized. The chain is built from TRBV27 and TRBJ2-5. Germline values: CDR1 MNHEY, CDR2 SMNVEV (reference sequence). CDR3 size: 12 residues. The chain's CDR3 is CASSLDQETQYF.

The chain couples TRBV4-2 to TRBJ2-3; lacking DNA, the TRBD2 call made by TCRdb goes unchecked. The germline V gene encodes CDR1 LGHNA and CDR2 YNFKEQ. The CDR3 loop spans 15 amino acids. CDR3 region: CASSQASGGADTQYF.

CDR3 region: CASSDGGLAGNEQFF. The rearrangement uses TRBV6-4 and TRBJ2-1; absent DNA, TCRdb's TRBD2 call cannot be checked. The CDR3 has 15 residues. Germline V gene lookup returns CDR1 MRHNA and CDR2 SNTAGT.

CDR3 in amino acids: CASSQGEVAEAFF. The gene calls are TRBV3-1 and TRBJ1-1; TCRdb's D call, TRBD1, is unchecked because there is no DNA. CDR1 LGHDT and CDR2 YNNKEL come from the germline V gene (reference sequence). CDR3 size: 13 residues.

CDR3 amino acids: CASNLEAGGPYEQYF. This sequence joins TRBV19 and TRBJ2-7; TCRdb lists TRBD2, though no DNA is available to test this call. Germline-derived CDR1 and CDR2 are LNHDA and SQIVND (reference sequence). The CDR3 contains 15 residues.

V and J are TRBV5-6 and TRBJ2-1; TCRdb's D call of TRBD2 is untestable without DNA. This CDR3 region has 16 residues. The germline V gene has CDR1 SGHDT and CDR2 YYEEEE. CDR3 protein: CASSLTSGSSYNEQFF.

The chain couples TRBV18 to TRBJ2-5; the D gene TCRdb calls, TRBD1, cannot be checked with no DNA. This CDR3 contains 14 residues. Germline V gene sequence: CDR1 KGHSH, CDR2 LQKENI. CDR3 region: CASSPVRGVETQYF.

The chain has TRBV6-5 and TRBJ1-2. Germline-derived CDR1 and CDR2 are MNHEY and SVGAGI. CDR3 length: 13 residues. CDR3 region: CASSYKGLGGYTF.

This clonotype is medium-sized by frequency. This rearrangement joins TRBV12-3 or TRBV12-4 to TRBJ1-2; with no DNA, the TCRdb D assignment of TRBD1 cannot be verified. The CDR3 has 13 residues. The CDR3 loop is CASSWDRWYGYTF.

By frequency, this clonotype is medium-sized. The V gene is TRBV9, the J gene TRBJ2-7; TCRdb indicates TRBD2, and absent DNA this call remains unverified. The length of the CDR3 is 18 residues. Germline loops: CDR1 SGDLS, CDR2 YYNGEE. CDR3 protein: CASSVGPIGSGSTHEQYF.

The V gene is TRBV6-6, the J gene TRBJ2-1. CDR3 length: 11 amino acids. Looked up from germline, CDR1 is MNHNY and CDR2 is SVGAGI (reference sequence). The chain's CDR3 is CASSPGIEQFF.

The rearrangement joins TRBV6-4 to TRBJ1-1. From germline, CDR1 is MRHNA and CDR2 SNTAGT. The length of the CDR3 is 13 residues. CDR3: CASSDDVHTEAFF.

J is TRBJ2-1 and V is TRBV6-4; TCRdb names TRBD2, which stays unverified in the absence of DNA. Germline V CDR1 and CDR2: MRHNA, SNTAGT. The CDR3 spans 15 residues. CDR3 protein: CASSVGGGDYNEQFF.

The CDR3: CASGLELGGAYEQYF. This chain joins TRBV12-5 and TRBJ2-7. The germline V gene has CDR1 LGHNT and CDR2 FRNRAP. The CDR3 loop spans 15 amino acids.

CDR3 sequence: CSGAGQNQETQYF. The chain joins TRBV20-1 to TRBJ2-5; TCRdb's D gene call, TRBD2, goes unchecked for lack of DNA. The CDR3 is made up of 13 amino acids. From germline, CDR1 is DFQATT and CDR2 SNEGSKA (reference sequence).

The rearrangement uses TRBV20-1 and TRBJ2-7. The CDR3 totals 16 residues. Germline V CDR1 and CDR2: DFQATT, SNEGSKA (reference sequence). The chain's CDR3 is CSARDLGDPYVGEQYF.